This is a list of T cell receptor beta chains from one sample in a study of T cell repertoires in aging, cancer and after chemotherapy. TCRdb recomputed calls from the multiplex PCR reads with MiXCR, one row per CDR3 protein. The sample holds some 11,000 distinct CDR3 sequences, roughly 40% seen once. The specimen sequenced was blood. These receptors were collected from a human donor in good health. Both conserved end residues are part of each CDR3. A D gene is named only where the DNA matches it firmly. The size entry is marked missing in some rows and otherwise reads once, few, many or a size class.

J gene	clone size	V gene	D gene	CDR3 DNA	CDR3 protein
TRBJ2-3	NA	TRBV30	TRBD2	TGTGCCTGGAGTGTACTGGGCGGGAGGGCCTTGGAACACACAGATACGCAGTATTTT	CAWSVLGGRALEHTDTQYF
TRBJ2-7	few	TRBV19	NA	TGTGCCAGTAGTATAGTCGGCTACGAGCAGTACTTC	CASSIVGYEQYF
TRBJ2-5	NA	TRBV4-3	NA	TGCGCCAGCAGCGATGGAAGTGGGTGGGGGCGGGAGACCCAGTACTTC	CASSDGSGWGRETQYF
TRBJ2-3	NA	TRBV6-2/TRBV6-3	NA	TGTGCCAGCAGTTACATCTCCTCTATTGATACGCAGTATTTT	CASSYISSIDTQYF
TRBJ2-3	few	TRBV7-2	NA	TGTGCCAGCAGCCCCGGACTTCCTCCGTATTTT	CASSPGLPPYF
TRBJ2-3	NA	TRBV5-1	NA	TGCGCCAGCAGTCCGCCATATATTGGGGGAAGGGCAGATACGCAGTATTTT	CASSPPYIGGRADTQYF
TRBJ1-2	NA	TRBV20-1	NA	TGCAGTGCTAGTACAGAGGCCTATGGCTACACCTTC	CSASTEAYGYTF
TRBJ1-5	few	TRBV20-1	NA	TGCAGTGCTTATATATTTAGCAATCAGCCCCAGCATTTT	CSAYIFSNQPQHF
TRBJ1-5	NA	TRBV24-1	TRBD1	TGTGCCACCCGTGGACAGGGAGACAATCAGCCCCAGCATTTT	CATRGQGDNQPQHF
TRBJ2-2	once	TRBV6-5	NA	TGTGCCAGCAGTTACTCGAATTTCGCCGGGGAGCTGTTTTTT	CASSYSNFAGELFF
TRBJ2-5	few	TRBV12-3/TRBV12-4	TRBD1	TGTGCCAGCAGTTTATGGTACAGGGGACAAGAGACCCAGTACTTC	CASSLWYRGQETQYF
TRBJ2-7	NA	TRBV5-4	NA	TGTGCCAGCAGCTTCTCCAGGCAGGAGAGCTCCTACGAGCAGTACTTC	CASSFSRQESSYEQYF